The 30 T cell receptor beta chains below were found in one sample sequenced in a study of cytomegalovirus exposure and HLA in healthy donors. The PCR was carried out with 60 Vbeta primers and 13 Jbeta primers. Here immunoSEQ multiplex PCR was the method, and the copy in TCRdb shows in-frame clones only, minus some. This sample has fewer than 150,000 clones, with roughly 80% found just once. Sequencing input: PBMCs. All receptors derive from a man between 35 and 55 years old in good health and CMV-seronegative.

The chain uses TRBV4-1 and TRBJ1-2; 10 nucleotides align to TRBD1. Trimming removed 0 bases from V and 6 bases from J; junction bases left unmatched: 10. The length of the CDR3 is 17 residues. CDR1 is MGHRA and CDR2 is YSYEKL in the germline V gene. As DNA, the CDR3 is TGCGCCAGCAGCCAAGAAGAGGCCGGGACAGGGGTCCATGGCTACACCTTC. Its translation: CASSQEEAGTGVHGYTF.

This clone was counted a few times. V usage is TRBV28 and J usage is TRBJ1-5; perhaps TRBD1 as D (5 bases). The CDR3 sequence is 17 residues long. Germline CDR1 and CDR2: MDHEN and SYDVKM. V was pared by 5 bases and J by 10 bases, with 27 bases between. The CDR3 nucleotides are TGTGCCAGCAGTCCCCTGACAGTGGTGGGCCCTATCAGCCCCCAGCATTTT. Amino acid sequence: CASSPLTVVGPISPQHF.

The count of this clone is one. The chain uses TRBV27 and TRBJ2-7; 16 nucleotides line up with TRBD2. The CDR3 has 18 residues. The germline CDR1 and CDR2 sequences are MNHEY and SMNVEV (reference sequence). The ends lost 6 bases at V and 0 bases at J; junction bases unmatched: 8. The CDR3 loop is CASRTTGLAGGFSYEQYF. The CDR3 DNA sequence: TGTGCCAGCAGAACTACGGGACTAGCGGGAGGGTTCTCCTACGAGCAGTACTTC.

The chain joins TRBV18 to TRBJ2-7, with D hard to call. V lost 2 bases and J lost 5, with 7 bases in between. The CDR3 covers 12 residues. Looked up from germline, CDR1 is KGHSH and CDR2 is LQKENI. The CDR3 region has the DNA TGTGCCAGCTCACCAGCGCCGGACGAGCAGTACTTC. Translated, it gives CASSPAPDEQYF.

The chain is built from TRBV28 and TRBJ2-5; D perhaps matches TRBD1 (5 bases). Germline lookup yields CDR1 MDHEN and CDR2 SYDVKM. Trimming pared 6 bases from V and 5 bases from J, leaving 16 bases between. The CDR3 is 14 residues long. CDR3 coding DNA: TGTGCCAGCAGGAGAGCGCTAGGGGCTGAGACCCAGTACTTC. This encodes CASRRALGAETQYF.

J is TRBJ2-2 and V is TRBV11-2; no clear D. The CDR3 has 16 amino acids. Germline V gene lookup returns CDR1 SGHAT and CDR2 FQNNGV. Trimming took 5 bases from V and 2 from J, leaving 15 bases between them. The CDR3 nucleotides are TGTGCCAGCAGCACCGATTGGGCCGGAAACACCGGGGAGCTGTTTTTT. Its protein is CASSTDWAGNTGELFF.

The chain couples TRBV7-8 to TRBJ1-1, with D perhaps TRBD1 (5 bases). The CDR3 length is 15 residues. From germline, CDR1 is SGHVS and CDR2 FQNEAQ. The V end was cut by 3 bases, the J end by 5 bases, with 16 bases between. In nucleotides, the CDR3 is TGTGCCAGCAGCTTCGCGAGCGGGGCCGGGACTGAAGCTTTCTTT. The encoded protein is CASSFASGAGTEAFF.

This clone was seen only a few times. This chain links TRBV7-3 with TRBJ2-7; 8 positions agree with TRBD2. Germline V gene data show CDR1 as SGHTA and CDR2 as FQGTGA. The CDR3 totals 15 residues. V lost 6 bases, J lost 5 bases, and 12 bases stayed unmatched. CDR3 sequence: CASRVPRGRRDEQYF. CDR3 in DNA: TGTGCCAGCAGGGTGCCCCGCGGGAGGAGGGACGAGCAGTACTTC.

This rearrangement joins TRBV5-1 to TRBJ2-7, with TRBD2 matching 7 bases. The length of the CDR3 is 13 residues. Per germline, CDR1 SGHRS and CDR2 YFSETQ. J lost 3 bases, V lost 7 bases, and 7 bases had no gene match. The CDR3 loop reads CASGRESNYEQYF. CDR3 coding DNA: TGCGCCAGCGGGCGGGAGTCCAACTACGAGCAGTACTTC.

The chain uses TRBV27 and TRBJ1-5; possibly TRBD1 for D (6 bases). The CDR3 length is 13 residues. Trimming removed 5 bases at V and 2 bases at J, with 7 bases between. Germline values: CDR1 MNHEY, CDR2 SMNVEV (reference sequence). CDR3 residues: CASSRQGNQPQHF. The CDR3 DNA follows: TGTGCCAGCAGTCGACAGGGCAATCAGCCCCAGCATTTT.

This clone has a single count. The chain employs TRBV27 and TRBJ2-7; 11 bases are shared with TRBD2. Germline V CDR1 and CDR2: MNHEY, SMNVEV (reference sequence). CDR3 size: 15 residues. Losses at the gene ends were 6 bases for V and 3 bases for J; bases not matched to a gene: 7. The CDR3, as DNA: TGTGCCAGCAGAACTAGGACTAGCGGGCGCTACGAGCAGTACTTC. The encoded protein is CASRTRTSGRYEQYF.

The genes are TRBV6-5 and TRBJ2-7, with D possibly matching TRBD1 (6 bases). The V gene lost 2 bases and the J gene lost 2 bases, with 13 bases spanning the gap. The CDR3 length is 15 residues. The germline CDR1 and CDR2 sequences are MNHEY and SVGAGI. The chain's CDR3 is CASSYALTGPYEQYF. The CDR3 DNA follows: TGTGCCAGCAGTTACGCCCTGACAGGACCCTACGAGCAGTACTTC.

This clone was seen a handful of times. The chain links TRBV5-1 to TRBJ1-4; D ambiguous. Germline V CDR1 and CDR2: SGHRS, YFSETQ. Trimming took off 2 bases at V and 8 bases at J, with 10 bases between the two ends. The CDR3 extends over 13 amino acids. CDR3 nucleotide sequence: TGCGCCAGCAGCTTAGTCCTCGGGGAAAAACTGTTTTTT. Its protein is CASSLVLGEKLFF.

The table lists this clone with a count of one. The chain links TRBV6-1 to TRBJ1-6; 7 nucleotides match TRBD1. Germline values: CDR1 MNHNS, CDR2 SASEGT. The CDR3 is 13 residues long. Unmatched junction bases numbered 5, after V lost 4 bases and J lost 11 bases. CDR3 sequence: CASSAGQFPPLHF. The DNA of the CDR3 is TGTGCCAGCAGTGCGGGACAGTTCCCACCCCTCCACTTT.

V and J are TRBV15 and TRBJ2-1, with a weak D call TRBD2 (6 bases). Germline V gene data show CDR1 as LNHNV and CDR2 as YYDKDF (reference sequence). The V gene lost 4 bases and the J gene lost 3 bases, with 13 bases spanning the gap. There are 15 residues in the CDR3. Here the CDR3 reads CATSTSLAYYNEQFF. Written as DNA, the CDR3 is TGTGCCACCAGCACCTCCCTAGCGTACTACAATGAGCAGTTCTTC.

The genes are TRBV6-5 and TRBJ2-5; 10 positions match TRBD2. Germline-derived CDR1 and CDR2 are MNHEY and SVGAGI. With 5 bases clipped from V and 4 bases from J, the junction kept 7 bases outside the gene matches. The CDR3 has 15 residues. The CDR3 spells CASSPPTSGPETQYF. DNA of the CDR3: TGTGCCAGCAGTCCCCCGACTAGCGGGCCAGAGACCCAGTACTTC.

The V and J genes are TRBV2 and TRBJ2-2, with D perhaps matching TRBD2 (6 bases). The V gene's germline CDR1 is SNHLY and CDR2 FYNNEI. Trimming removed 7 bases from V and 1 base from J, with 16 bases in between. The CDR3 loop spans 16 amino acids. Here the CDR3 reads CASTGGSGVNTGELFF. CDR3 DNA: TGTGCCAGCACGGGTGGTAGCGGAGTGAACACCGGGGAGCTGTTTTTT.

The V call is TRBV28, the J call TRBJ1-2; 8 nucleotides align to TRBD1. CDR3 length: 14 amino acids. The germline V gene has CDR1 MDHEN and CDR2 SYDVKM. Trimming removed 4 bases from V and 3 bases from J; junction bases left unmatched: 4. CDR3 region: CASSSPGQDYGYTF. The CDR3 DNA follows: TGTGCCAGCAGTTCCCCGGGACAGGACTATGGCTACACCTTC.

This clone was seen a single time. The chain recombines TRBV9 with TRBJ1-2; tentative D call: TRBD1 (5 bases). V was pared by 0 bases and J by 8 bases, with 8 bases between. The CDR3 has 12 residues. Germline CDR1 reads SGDLS; CDR2 reads YYNGEE. The CDR3 coding sequence is TGTGCCAGCAGCGTAGCTGGGGCAGGCTACACCTTC. Encoded protein: CASSVAGAGYTF. Looking up the rest from reference TRBV9 and TRBJ1-2 gives the full variable domain: DSGVTQTPKHLITATGQRVTLRCSPRSGDLSVYWYQQSLDQGLQFLIQYYNGEERAKGNILERFSAQQFPDLHSELNLSSLELGDSALYFCASSVAGAGYTFGSGTRLTVV.

The J gene is TRBJ2-5, the V gene TRBV7-9; D possibly corresponds to TRBD1 (7 bases). The CDR3 extends over 15 amino acids. V lost 1 base, J lost 5 bases, and 14 bases lay in between. The V gene's germline CDR1 is SEHNR and CDR2 FQNEAQ (reference sequence). The CDR3 region has the DNA TGTGCCAGCAGCTTAGGATCGACAGGGAGGGAGACCCAGTACTTC. This sequence encodes CASSLGSTGRETQYF.

This chain links TRBV6-5 with TRBJ1-1; 9 bases map to TRBD1. Germline V gene sequence: CDR1 MNHEY, CDR2 SVGAGI. V lost 4 bases and J lost 4; bases outside the gene matches: 4. This CDR3 has 14 residues. Written as DNA, the CDR3 is TGTGCCAGCAGTTCCGGGACAGGGACCACTGAAGCTTTCTTT. It encodes CASSSGTGTTEAFF.

The chain employs TRBV5-1 and TRBJ2-1; TRBD2 matches 8 bases. Germline CDR1 and CDR2: SGHRS and YFSETQ. There are 16 residues in the CDR3. The J segment lost 6 bases and the V segment lost 0 bases, leaving 8 bases of the junction unmatched. The CDR3 DNA reads as TGCGCCAGCAGCTTGGCACCGGGACTAGACCGCAATGAGCAGTTCTTC. This translates into CASSLAPGLDRNEQFF. The entire variable domain, with the rest obtained from reference TRBV5-1 and TRBJ2-1, is as follows: KAGVTQTPRYLIKTRGQQVTLSCSPISGHRSVSWYQQTPGQGLQFLFEYFSETQRNKGNFPGRFSGRQFSNSRSEMNVSTLELGDSALYLCASSLAPGLDRNEQFFGPGTRLTVL.

The chain employs TRBV5-4 and TRBJ2-1; possible D gene TRBD2, 8 bases. Germline loops: CDR1 SGHNT, CDR2 YYREEE (reference sequence). This CDR3 contains 15 residues. V was cut by 4 bases and J by 9 bases, with 20 bases left in between. The CDR3 coding sequence is TGTGCCAGCAGCCCCGGGACTAGGGGGCCAACTGAGCAGTTCTTC. Protein: CASSPGTRGPTEQFF.

The rearrangement uses TRBV29-1 and TRBJ2-7; 7 nucleotides align to TRBD1. From germline, CDR1 is SQVTM and CDR2 ANQGSEA. The CDR3 sequence is 13 residues long. The junction had 8 bases not matched to a gene; V was cut back by 4 bases and J by 5 bases. The CDR3 bases are TGCAGCGTTGGGCTCACAGGGGACCACGAGCAGTACTTC. Its translation: CSVGLTGDHEQYF.

This clone was detected once. The same CDR3 can be traced to other DNA sequences in this sample. This chain links TRBV7-9 with TRBJ1-1; D not resolved. V was pared by 5 bases and J by 1 base, with 11 bases between. The CDR3 is 14 amino acids. The germline V gene encodes CDR1 SEHNR and CDR2 FQNEAQ (reference sequence). In DNA, the CDR3 is TGTGCCAGCAGCCCCCGAGGAGGGAACACTGAAGCTTTCTTT. Translated, it gives CASSPRGGNTEAFF.

The rearrangement links TRBV28 to TRBJ2-4; the D gene is possibly TRBD2 (6 bases). CDR3 length: 14 amino acids. Deletions cut 3 bases from V and 5 bases from J, with 11 bases between. Germline V gene sequence: CDR1 MDHEN, CDR2 SYDVKM. The chain's CDR3 is CASSFGGTENIQYF. DNA of the CDR3: TGTGCCAGCAGTTTTGGGGGGACGGAAAACATTCAGTACTTC.

The genes are TRBV30 and TRBJ1-1; D not certain. This CDR3 spans 14 amino acids. Germline V CDR1 and CDR2: GTSNPN, SVGIG (reference sequence). Trimming pared 2 bases from V and 0 bases from J, leaving 10 bases between. CDR3 DNA: TGTGCCTGGAGTTCCGGTGTCTTGAACACTGAAGCTTTCTTT. It translates to CAWSSGVLNTEAFF.

The rearrangement links TRBV2 to TRBJ1-3, with 8 positions matching TRBD1. Germline V gene lookup returns CDR1 SNHLY and CDR2 FYNNEI. CDR3 length: 14 residues. The V and J ends lost 6 bases and 2 bases, in that order; junction bases with no gene match: 3. For the CDR3, the DNA is TGTGCCAGCAGCGCGGACAGGGCTGGAAACACCATATATTTT. Its translation: CASSADRAGNTIYF.

This chain connects TRBV27 to TRBJ2-5; weak D call: TRBD1 (5 bases). CDR1 and CDR2 (germline): MNHEY, SMNVEV (reference sequence). The CDR3 length is 15 residues. V lost 5 bases and J 7 bases, leaving 20 bases between the germline ends. The CDR3 DNA is TGTGCCAGCAGTCCCCAAGGGGTCCGTGGATGGACCCAGTACTTC. Amino acid sequence: CASSPQGVRGWTQYF.

The gene calls are TRBV5-1 and TRBJ2-5, with 10 bases lining up with TRBD2. This CDR3 is 15 amino acids long. The V and J ends lost 4 bases and 5 bases, in that order; junction bases with no gene match: 8. The germline V gene has CDR1 SGHRS and CDR2 YFSETQ. The CDR3: CASSPYGAGGETQYF. The CDR3 coding sequence is TGCGCCAGCAGCCCCTACGGAGCGGGAGGGGAGACCCAGTACTTC.